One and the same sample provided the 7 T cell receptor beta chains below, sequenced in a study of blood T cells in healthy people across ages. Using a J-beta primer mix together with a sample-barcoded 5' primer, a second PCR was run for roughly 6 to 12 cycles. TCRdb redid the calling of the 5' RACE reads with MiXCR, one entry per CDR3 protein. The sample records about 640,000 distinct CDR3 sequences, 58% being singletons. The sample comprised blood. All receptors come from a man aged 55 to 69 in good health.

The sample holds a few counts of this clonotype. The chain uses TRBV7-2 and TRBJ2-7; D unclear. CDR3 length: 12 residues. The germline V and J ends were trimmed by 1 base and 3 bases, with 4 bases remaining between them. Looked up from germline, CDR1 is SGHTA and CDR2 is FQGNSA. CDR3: CASSLDDYEQYF. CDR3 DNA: TGTGCCAGCAGCTTAGATGACTACGAGCAGTACTTC.

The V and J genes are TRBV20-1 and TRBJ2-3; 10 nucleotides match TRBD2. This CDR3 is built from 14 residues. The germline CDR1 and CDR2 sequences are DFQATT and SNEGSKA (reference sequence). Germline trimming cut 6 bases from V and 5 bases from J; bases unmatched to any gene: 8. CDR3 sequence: CSALSGGGKDTQYF. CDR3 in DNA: TGCAGTGCCCTGAGCGGGGGGGGAAAAGATACGCAGTATTTT.

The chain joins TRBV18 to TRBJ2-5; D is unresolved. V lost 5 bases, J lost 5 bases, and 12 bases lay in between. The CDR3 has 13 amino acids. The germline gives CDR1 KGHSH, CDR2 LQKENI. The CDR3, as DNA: TGTGCCAGCTCAGCGACCATGGCGGAGACCCAGTACTTC. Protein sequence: CASSATMAETQYF. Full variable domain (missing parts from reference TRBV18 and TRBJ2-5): NAGVMQNPRHLVRRRGQEARLRCSPMKGHSHVYWYRQLPEEGLKFMVYLQKENIIDESGMPKERFSAEFPKEGPSILRIQQVVRGDSAAYFCASSATMAETQYFGPGTRLLVL.

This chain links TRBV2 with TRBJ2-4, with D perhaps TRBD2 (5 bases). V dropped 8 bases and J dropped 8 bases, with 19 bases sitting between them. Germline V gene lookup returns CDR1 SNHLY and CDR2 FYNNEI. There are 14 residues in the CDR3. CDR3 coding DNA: TGTGCCAGCGGTCCTCCCTCGGGGATAGACATTCAGTACTTC. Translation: CASGPPSGIDIQYF. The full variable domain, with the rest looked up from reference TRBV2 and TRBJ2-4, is EPEVTQTPSHQVTQMGQEVILRCVPISNHLYFYWYRQILGQKVEFLVSFYNNEISEKSEIFDDQFSVERPDGSNFTLKIRSTKLEDSAMYFCASGPPSGIDIQYFGAGTRLSVL.

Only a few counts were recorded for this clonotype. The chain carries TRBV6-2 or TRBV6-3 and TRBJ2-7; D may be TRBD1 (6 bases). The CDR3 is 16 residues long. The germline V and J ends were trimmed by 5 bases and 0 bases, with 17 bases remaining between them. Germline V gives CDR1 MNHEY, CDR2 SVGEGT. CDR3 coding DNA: TGTGCCAGCAGTCTCTACAACAGGGATCTCTCCTACGAGCAGTACTTC. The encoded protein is CASSLYNRDLSYEQYF.

The CDR3 DNA sequence: TGCAGCGCCCAGAGCCCGAGGGGGGGCCCGGGAGATACGCAGTATTTT. It yields the protein CSAQSPRGGPGDTQYF. The chain joins TRBV29-1 to TRBJ2-3; D is perhaps TRBD2 (7 bases). V gave up 7 bases and J gave up 5 bases, with 25 bases separating them. Germline loops: CDR1 SQVTM, CDR2 ANQGSEA. The CDR3 loop spans 16 amino acids.

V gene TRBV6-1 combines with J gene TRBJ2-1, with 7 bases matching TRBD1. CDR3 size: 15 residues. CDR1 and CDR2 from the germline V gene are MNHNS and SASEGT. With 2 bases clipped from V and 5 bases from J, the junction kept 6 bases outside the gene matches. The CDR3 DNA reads TGTGCCAGCAGTGAATCGAGAGGGGGCCACAATGAGCAGTTCTTC. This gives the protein CASSESRGGHNEQFF.